This TCR beta chain was captured by sequencing in a study of cytomegalovirus exposure and HLA in healthy donors. General study results and limits: The authors enumerated roughly 180 TCR beta chains as linked to cytomegalovirus. The CMV antigen specificity of three CMV-associated chains was confirmed through in vitro analysis.

The germline V and J ends were trimmed by 5 bases and 2 bases, with 7 bases remaining between them. The CDR3 loop spans 13 amino acids. Germline-derived CDR1 and CDR2 are LNHDA and SQIVND (reference sequence). Repertoires were generated with immunoSEQ multiplex PCR, while TCRdb's copy carries only in-frame clones and drops some. The table shows a few hundred thousand clones, with 70% to 90% occurring only once. As concerns this clone: Its antigen is unknown.

Source material: PBMCs. This clonotype was sampled from a young woman in good health and CMV-seronegative. V and J are TRBV19 and TRBJ1-3; D uncertain. Written as DNA, the CDR3 is TGTGCCAGTAGTCTGGCAGCTGGAAACACCATATATTTT. It yields the protein CASSLAAGNTIYF.